This TCR beta chain was captured in a study of resident and recirculating memory T cells in vitiligo. Libraries were prepared by immunoSEQ multiplex PCR; TCRdb keeps only in-frame clonotypes and omits some of them. The sample has roughly 40,000 clones, nearly 95% seen once. Confetti depigmentation, marking active vitiligo, was absent in these patients. V lost 5 bases and J 7 bases, leaving 15 bases between the germline ends. The germline V gene has CDR1 LNHNV and CDR2 YYDKDF (reference sequence). This CDR3 has 14 residues. The chain recombines TRBV15 with TRBJ2-1; tentatively, D is TRBD2 (5 bases). This clonotype was sampled from a male donor with vitiligo. The sample taken for sequencing was blood. The CDR3 DNA follows: TGTGCCACCAGCGGGAGTCCCCGGGGTAATGAGCAGTTCTTC. Translation gives CATSGSPRGNEQFF.